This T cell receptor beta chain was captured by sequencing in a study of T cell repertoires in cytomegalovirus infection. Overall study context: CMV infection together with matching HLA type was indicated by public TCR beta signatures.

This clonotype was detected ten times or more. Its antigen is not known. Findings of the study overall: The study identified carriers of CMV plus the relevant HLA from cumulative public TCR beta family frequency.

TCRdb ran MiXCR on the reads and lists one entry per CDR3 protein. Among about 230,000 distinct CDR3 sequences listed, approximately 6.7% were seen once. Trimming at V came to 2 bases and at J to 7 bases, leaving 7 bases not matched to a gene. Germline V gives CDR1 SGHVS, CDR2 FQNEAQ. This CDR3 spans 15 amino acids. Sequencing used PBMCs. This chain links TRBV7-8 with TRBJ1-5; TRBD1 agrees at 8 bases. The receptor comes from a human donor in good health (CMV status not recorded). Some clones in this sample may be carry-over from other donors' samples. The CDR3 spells CASSLTLTGGQPQHF. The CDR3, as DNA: TGTGCCAGCAGCTTAACCCTAACAGGGGGACAGCCCCAGCATTTT.